The 21 T cell receptor beta chains below all came from one sample that was sequenced in a study of CD8 T cells in Susac syndrome (dated by TCRdb to between 2018 and 2021). Library preparation used the immunoSEQ multiplex PCR assay. RNA was extracted using the RNeasy kit, and roughly 0.5 to 1 ug of the RNA was reverse transcribed with random hexamers. TCRdb took the public reads, trimmed them with fastp at Q25, ran MiXCR for clone calling and kept in-frame beta chains. Each record represents a unique CDR3 protein, reported with the most common genes and DNA among its rows. Recorded for this sample are roughly 200,000 distinct CDR3 sequences; over 85% of them occurred a single time. Approximately 0.1% of the sample belongs to the ten largest clones. Sequencing was performed on CD4+ T cells from PBMCs. The source of these receptors is a human donor in good health.

The chain employs TRBV9 and TRBJ1-2; D uncertain. The germline V and J ends were trimmed by 1 base and 2 bases, with 9 bases remaining between them. In germline, CDR1 is SGDLS, CDR2 YYNGEE. CDR3 length equals 14 residues. This chain's CDR3 is CASSVQMGNYGYTF. CDR3 sequence (DNA): TGTGCCAGCAGCGTACAGATGGGGAACTATGGCTACACCTTC.

The chain joins TRBV30 to TRBJ1-1, with TRBD1 matching over 7 bases. The CDR3 is 14 amino acids. The V gene end was trimmed by 7 bases and the J gene end by 1 base; junction bases not matched to a gene: 9. The germline V gene has CDR1 GTSNPN and CDR2 SVGIG (reference sequence). The CDR3 is CASREGQQNTEAFF. The CDR3, as DNA: TGTGCCTCGAGAGAGGGACAGCAGAACACTGAAGCTTTCTTT.

The rearrangement links TRBV27 to TRBJ2-7, with TRBD1 matching over 10 bases. Germline V gene data show CDR1 as MNHEY and CDR2 as SMNVEV (reference sequence). J was trimmed by 5 bases and V by 6 bases; bases with no gene match: 10. CDR3 length: 15 amino acids. The chain's CDR3 is CASSKPGQGNNEQYF. CDR3 coding DNA: TGTGCCAGCAGCAAACCGGGACAGGGGAACAACGAGCAGTACTTC.

The chain employs TRBV7-3 and TRBJ2-2; 13 nucleotides agree with TRBD2. Germline V lookup: CDR1 SGHTA, CDR2 FQGTGA. V was clipped by 2 bases and J by 8 bases; unmatched bases: 5. The CDR3 spans 16 residues. The CDR3 spells CASSLGRTSGRGELFF. CDR3 nucleotides: TGTGCCAGCAGCTTAGGAAGGACTAGCGGGAGAGGGGAGCTGTTTTTT.

The genes are TRBV20-1 and TRBJ1-2; D gene unclear. The germline V gene has CDR1 DFQATT and CDR2 SNEGSKA (reference sequence). The CDR3 spans 11 residues. Trimming removed 1 base at V and 8 bases at J, with 8 bases between. As DNA, the CDR3 is TGCAGTGCTAGAGGACTGTGGGGCTACACCTTC. Encoded protein: CSARGLWGYTF.

The rearrangement joins TRBV29-1 to TRBJ2-7, with D unclear. CDR3 length: 12 amino acids. CDR1 and CDR2 from the germline V gene are SQVTM and ANQGSEA. Trimming shortened V by 4 bases and J by 0 bases, and 7 bases separated the two germline ends. The CDR3 spells CSVVETSYEQYF. Written as DNA, the CDR3 is TGCAGCGTTGTAGAGACCTCCTACGAGCAGTACTTC.

This clonotype has only one observation. V and J are TRBV24-1 and TRBJ2-1, with 10 bases identical to TRBD2. Trimming removed 5 bases from V and 8 bases from J; junction bases left unmatched: 5. The CDR3 is made up of 14 amino acids. CDR1 and CDR2 (germline): KGHDR, SFDVKD. The CDR3 loop is CATSGTSGAHEQFF. The CDR3 nucleotides read TGTGCCACCAGTGGGACTAGCGGTGCCCATGAGCAGTTCTTC.

This chain joins TRBV6-5 and TRBJ2-1; unclear D gene. The CDR3 spans 11 residues. Trimming removed 4 bases from V and 7 bases from J, with 5 bases in between. Germline V lookup: CDR1 MNHEY, CDR2 SVGAGI. The CDR3 coding sequence is TGTGCCAGCAGTTCGAGGAATGAGCAGTTCTTC. Its translation: CASSSRNEQFF.

The CDR3 loop is CSVGSVFGELFF. For the CDR3, the DNA is TGCAGCGTTGGGTCTGTATTCGGGGAGCTGTTTTTT. This rearrangement joins TRBV29-1 to TRBJ2-2; D is unresolved. Germline loops: CDR1 SQVTM, CDR2 ANQGSEA. With 4 bases removed from V and 7 bases from J, the gap between germline ends came to 10 bases. CDR3 size: 12 residues.

The chain combines TRBV12-3 or TRBV12-4 with TRBJ2-7; D unresolved. The CDR3 is 11 residues long. V was pared by 3 bases and J by 6 bases, with 6 bases between. CDR3 loop: CASSFLAEQYF. CDR3 in DNA: TGTGCCAGCAGTTTTTTGGCCGAGCAGTACTTC.

The chain joins TRBV7-9 to TRBJ2-3; D may be TRBD2 (5 bases). Deletions cut 4 bases from V and 6 bases from J, with 11 bases between. Germline V gene lookup returns CDR1 SEHNR and CDR2 FQNEAQ (reference sequence). This CDR3 region has 13 residues. The CDR3 spells CASSSGLRDTQYF. CDR3 nucleotide sequence: TGTGCCAGCAGCTCAGGACTGCGTGATACGCAGTATTTT. The complete variable domain, with remaining parts taken from reference TRBV7-9 and TRBJ2-3, reads DTGVSQNPRHKITKRGQNVTFRCDPISEHNRLYWYRQTLGQGPEFLTYFQNEAQLEKSRLLSDRFSAERPKGSFSTLEIQRTEQGDSAMYLCASSSGLRDTQYFGPGTRLTVL.

The chain has TRBV29-1 and TRBJ1-5, with D unresolved. Per germline, CDR1 SQVTM and CDR2 ANQGSEA. This CDR3 has 14 residues. The V and J ends lost 8 bases and 0 bases respectively, with 14 bases between them. The CDR3 loop is CSLGRSYSNQPQHF. The CDR3 DNA reads TGCAGCCTTGGACGGAGCTATAGCAATCAGCCCCAGCATTTT.

This rearrangement joins TRBV6-2 or TRBV6-3 to TRBJ1-2, with D tentatively TRBD1 (6 bases). The V and J ends lost 2 bases and 5 bases respectively, with 6 bases between them. CDR1 is MNHEY, CDR2 SVGEGT, per germline. The CDR3 extends over 12 amino acids. DNA of the CDR3: TGTGCCAGCAGTTACCAGGGGTATGGCTACACCTTC. This sequence encodes CASSYQGYGYTF.

This clonotype was detected once. V and J are TRBV20-1 and TRBJ2-1; 10 nucleotides line up with TRBD1. The CDR3 is 12 amino acids. Per germline, CDR1 DFQATT and CDR2 SNEGSKA (reference sequence). J was trimmed by 6 bases and V by 7 bases; bases with no gene match: 3. The CDR3 here is CSVGQGSNEQFF. The CDR3 nucleotides are TGCAGTGTGGGACAGGGGTCCAATGAGCAGTTCTTC.

This sequence joins TRBV7-9 and TRBJ1-2, with D uncertain. V was cut by 5 bases and J by 4 bases, with 17 bases left in between. This CDR3 has 15 residues. Germline loops: CDR1 SEHNR, CDR2 FQNEAQ (reference sequence). The CDR3 nucleotides are TGTGCCAGCAGCAGCTTGGTAGGCGCAGGCTATGGCTACACCTTC. It encodes CASSSLVGAGYGYTF.

A few counts support this clonotype. This chain connects TRBV11-2 to TRBJ2-3; 8 bases line up with TRBD2. Germline values: CDR1 SGHAT, CDR2 FQNNGV. The CDR3 totals 15 residues. The junction had 8 bases not matched to a gene; V was cut back by 5 bases and J by 4 bases. The CDR3 nucleotides are TGTGCCAGCAGCCCCGCAGCGGGAGAAGCAGATACGCAGTATTTT. Translated, it gives CASSPAAGEADTQYF.

This sequence joins TRBV3-1 and TRBJ2-3; 14 bases are shared with TRBD2. The germline CDR1 and CDR2 sequences are LGHDT and YNNKEL (reference sequence). CDR3 length: 17 residues. V was clipped by 2 bases and J by 5 bases; unmatched bases: 6. The CDR3 reads CASSQRTSGRRGDTQYF. DNA of the CDR3: TGTGCCAGCAGCCAACGGACTAGCGGGAGGCGAGGAGATACGCAGTATTTT.

V gene TRBV6-2 or TRBV6-3 combines with J gene TRBJ2-4; 9 bases align to TRBD1. This CDR3 is 14 amino acids long. The ends lost 6 bases at V and 7 bases at J; junction bases unmatched: 7. Germline V CDR1 and CDR2: MNHEY, SVGEGT. The CDR3 loop reads CASSPDRGSNIQYF. In DNA form, the CDR3 reads TGTGCCAGCAGCCCGGACAGGGGCTCGAACATTCAGTACTTC.

The chain recombines TRBV5-8 with TRBJ2-4; 7 bases map to TRBD2. The ends lost 4 bases at V and 9 bases at J; junction bases unmatched: 7. The CDR3 totals 13 residues. From germline, CDR1 is SGHTS and CDR2 YDEGEE. The CDR3 loop reads CASSQRGDGIQYF. The CDR3 bases are TGTGCCAGCAGCCAGCGGGGCGATGGCATTCAGTACTTC.

This chain connects TRBV27 to TRBJ2-1; 10 positions agree with TRBD2. Germline CDR1 MNHEY, CDR2 SMNVEV (reference sequence). V lost 3 bases to trimming and J lost 2 bases; unmatched junction nucleotides: 4. The CDR3 is made up of 16 amino acids. For the CDR3, the DNA is TGTGCCAGCAGTTTGTTAGCGGGGGGAGCCTACAATGAGCAGTTCTTC. Translation gives CASSLLAGGAYNEQFF.

The rearrangement uses TRBV20-1 and TRBJ2-3, with TRBD2 as a possible D gene (5 bases). Trimming shortened V by 5 bases and J by 3 bases, and 15 bases separated the two germline ends. This CDR3 has 14 residues. Germline loops: CDR1 DFQATT, CDR2 SNEGSKA (reference sequence). The CDR3 here is CSALASEGTDTQYF. The CDR3 DNA follows: TGCAGTGCTTTGGCCTCCGAGGGAACAGATACGCAGTATTTT.